What follows are 11 T cell receptor beta chains derived from one specimen sequenced in a study of blood T cell repertoires in COVID-19. The data were produced by immunoSEQ multiplex PCR, yet TCRdb's version contains in-frame clones alone and is incomplete. The sample shows around 180,000 clones, around 90% of them seen only once. Sequences were obtained from peripheral blood. The receptor source for this set is a man aged 60 to 75 with acute or convalescent COVID-19.

This chain joins TRBV11-3 and TRBJ2-7; 11 nucleotides match TRBD1. The germline V gene encodes CDR1 SGHNT and CDR2 YENEEA. The CDR3 has 15 residues. Germline trimming cut 5 bases from V and 0 bases from J; bases unmatched to any gene: 3. CDR3 in DNA: TGTGCCAGCAGCCCGGGGACAGGGGGCTCCTACGAGCAGTACTTC. Translating it yields CASSPGTGGSYEQYF. The complete variable domain, with remaining parts taken from reference TRBV11-3 and TRBJ2-7, reads EAGVVQSPRYKIIEKKQPVAFWCNPISGHNTLYWYLQNLGQGPELLIRYENEEAVDDSQLPKDRFSAERLKGVDSTLKIQPAELGDSAVYLCASSPGTGGSYEQYFGPGTRLTVT.

The chain is built from TRBV21-1 and TRBJ2-1; TRBD2, the table's D call, was not compared with the DNA. TRBV21-1 constitutes a pseudogene. The CDR3 covers 19 residues. The CDR3 is CASSIYPGTSGGVYNEQFF. CDR3 nucleotides: TGTGCCAGCAGCATCTACCCGGGGACTAGCGGGGGGGTCTACAATGAGCAGTTCTTC.

This clone was found a few times. The chain combines TRBV4-2 with TRBJ2-6; D unresolved. V dropped 1 base and J dropped 1 base, with 5 bases sitting between them. Germline V lookup: CDR1 LGHNA, CDR2 YNFKEQ. The CDR3 is 15 residues long. The CDR3: CASSQGESGANVLTF. CDR3 DNA sequence: TGTGCCAGCAGCCAAGGAGAATCTGGGGCCAACGTCCTGACTTTC.

The chain is built from TRBV30 and TRBJ2-2; D is unresolved. This CDR3 spans 11 amino acids. Per germline, CDR1 GTSNPN and CDR2 SVGIG (reference sequence). The V and J ends lost 3 bases and 5 bases respectively, with 4 bases between them. As DNA, the CDR3 is TGTGCCTGGAGCAGAACCGGGGAGCTGTTTTTT. It codes for CAWSRTGELFF.

The chain couples TRBV3-1 (or the pseudogene TRBV3-2) to TRBJ2-7; 12 positions agree with TRBD2. CDR3 size: 16 residues. The junction had 7 bases not matched to a gene; V was cut back by 4 bases and J by 3 bases. Per the germline V gene, CDR1 is LGHDT and CDR2 is YNNKEL (reference sequence). The DNA of the CDR3 is TGTGCCAGCAGCCGCTTGACTAGCGGGAGAGGCTACGAGCAGTACTTC. Translated, it gives CASSRLTSGRGYEQYF.

This clone was found once. The genes are TRBV19 and TRBJ1-5, with unresolved D. The CDR3 is 15 amino acids. CDR1 is LNHDA and CDR2 is SQIVND in the germline V gene (reference sequence). The V end lost 3 bases, the J end lost 3 bases, and 12 bases lay between the germline ends. As DNA, the CDR3 is TGTGCCAGTAGTATTTCTGGTCAGGACAATCAGCCCCAGCATTTT. Translating it yields CASSISGQDNQPQHF.

This chain links TRBV11-3 with TRBJ2-7, with D maybe TRBD2 (6 bases). CDR1 is SGHNT, CDR2 YENEEA, per germline. This CDR3 contains 14 residues. The ends were cut back, 5 bases at V and 2 bases at J, with 13 bases in the middle. CDR3 DNA: TGTGCCAGCAGCAGAGGGAGGCGTACCTACGAGCAGTACTTC. It encodes CASSRGRRTYEQYF.

The rearrangement uses TRBV10-3 and TRBJ1-1; 7 nucleotides agree with TRBD1. The V gene's germline CDR1 is ENHRY and CDR2 SYGVKD. The V segment lost 6 bases and the J segment 4 bases; nucleotides outside the gene matches: 8. The CDR3 spans 14 residues. CDR3 loop: CAISAGGDSTEAFF. In DNA form, the CDR3 reads TGTGCCATCAGCGCAGGGGGAGATAGCACTGAAGCTTTCTTT.

The chain is built from TRBV19 and TRBJ2-3; the D is unclear. CDR3 length: 13 residues. Germline CDR1 is LNHDA and CDR2 is SQIVND (reference sequence). Trimming took off 10 bases at V and 2 bases at J, with 13 bases between the two ends. The CDR3 bases are TGTGCCACCTCCTGGCAGGACACAGATACGCAGTATTTT. Encoded protein: CATSWQDTDTQYF.

The chain employs TRBV4-1 and TRBJ2-7; 15 bases agree with TRBD2. Germline V gene sequence: CDR1 MGHRA, CDR2 YSYEKL. Trimming took 0 bases from V and 0 from J; bases not matched to a gene: 9. This CDR3 is 20 amino acids long. The DNA of the CDR3 is TGCGCCAGCAGCCAAGATCAAGGACTAGCGGGGGGGCGAAGCTCCTACGAGCAGTACGTC. Translation gives CASSQDQGLAGGRSSYEQYV.

The genes are TRBV6-5 and TRBJ2-1; D unclear. The CDR3 has 11 amino acids. With 6 bases removed from V and 5 bases from J, the gap between germline ends came to 5 bases. Per germline, CDR1 MNHEY and CDR2 SVGAGI. CDR3 DNA sequence: TGTGCCAGCAGACGAGACAATGAGCAGTTCTTC. It specifies CASRRDNEQFF.